Below are 23 T cell receptor beta chains sequenced from a single sample in a study of neurological immune-mediated disorders. TCRdb used MiXCR to reprocess the 5' RACE reads, holding one entry per CDR3 protein. The sample lists fewer than 90,000 distinct CDR3 sequences, 9% to 12% seen once, with 1.8% in the top ten. The source material was PBMCs. The receptors originated from a man in his forties in good health.

This clonotype was seen at least ten times. The CDR3 here is CSATPNKGGLTDTQYF. The CDR3 DNA reads TGCAGTGCTACACCGAATAAAGGGGGGCTCACAGATACGCAGTATTTT. The chain couples TRBV20-1 to TRBJ2-3; D is possibly TRBD1 or TRBD2 (6 bases each). V was trimmed by 4 bases and J by 2 bases, leaving 19 bases between them. The CDR3 sequence is 16 residues long. Germline values: CDR1 DFQATT, CDR2 SNEGSKA (reference sequence).

This clonotype was seen at least ten times. The rearrangement joins TRBV5-5 to TRBJ1-2, with D possibly being TRBD1 (5 bases). The CDR3 contains 14 residues. Germline V gene lookup returns CDR1 SGHKS and CDR2 YYEKEE (reference sequence). The V end was cut by 4 bases, the J end by 2 bases, with 12 bases between. Here the CDR3 reads CASSPGRMNYGYTF. CDR3 DNA: TGTGCCAGCAGCCCGGGACGGATGAACTATGGCTACACCTTC.

This clonotype was counted at least ten times. This chain joins TRBV5-5 and TRBJ1-5; no firm D call. Germline V CDR1 and CDR2: SGHKS, YYEKEE (reference sequence). V lost 0 bases and J lost 4, with 5 bases in between. The CDR3 totals 13 residues. DNA for the CDR3: TGTGCCAGCAGCTTGGTGGGGAATCAGCCCCAGCATTTT. Translated, it gives CASSLVGNQPQHF. The full variable domain, rest sourced from reference TRBV5-5 and TRBJ1-5, is DAGVTQSPTHLIKTRGQQVTLRCSPISGHKSVSWYQQVLGQGPQFIFQYYEKEERGRGNFPDRFSARQFPNYSSELNVNALLLGDSALYLCASSLVGNQPQHFGDGTRLSIL.

This clonotype appeared many times. CDR3 nucleotide sequence: TGCGCCAGCAGTGAGTTGGGTCTAGCGGGAGGATATGGCACAGATACGCAGTATTTT. It specifies CASSELGLAGGYGTDTQYF. V and J are TRBV10-2 and TRBJ2-3; 11 bases line up with TRBD2. CDR3 length: 19 residues. Germline trimming cut 1 base from V and 1 base from J; bases unmatched to any gene: 10. Germline V gene sequence: CDR1 WSHSY, CDR2 SAAADI.

V is TRBV20-1 and J is TRBJ2-7; D remains ambiguous. Germline V gene data show CDR1 as DFQATT and CDR2 as SNEGSKA (reference sequence). The CDR3 totals 11 residues. The V end lost 8 bases, the J end lost 2 bases, and 10 bases lay between the germline ends. CDR3: CSMDVAYEQYF. DNA for the CDR3: TGCAGTATGGACGTTGCCTACGAGCAGTACTTC.

This clonotype showed up many times. The chain joins TRBV29-1 to TRBJ2-3, with 12 bases that match TRBD2. Germline CDR1 and CDR2: SQVTM and ANQGSEA. V shed 6 bases and J 0 bases; nucleotides not matched to a gene: 10. This CDR3 is 17 amino acids long. The DNA for the CDR3 is TGCAGCGTCGGCCTAGCGGGGGGGAAGCGAAGCACAGATACGCAGTATTTT. This sequence encodes CSVGLAGGKRSTDTQYF.

The chain couples TRBV9 to TRBJ2-3; D unclear. The V gene's germline CDR1 is SGDLS and CDR2 YYNGEE. The CDR3 covers 14 residues. This CDR3 is CESSPDPRTDTQYF. CDR3 nucleotide sequence: TGTGAAAGCAGCCCCGACCCCCGCACAGATACGCAGTATTTT.

This clonotype was observed a handful of times. The chain combines TRBV7-3 with TRBJ1-5; D may be TRBD1 (5 bases). CDR1 is SGHTA and CDR2 is FQGTGA in the germline V gene. The V gene lost 6 bases and the J gene lost 3 bases, with 18 bases spanning the gap. The CDR3 totals 16 residues. CDR3 sequence: CASSPYQTDINQPQHF. In DNA form, the CDR3 reads TGTGCCAGCAGTCCATACCAAACGGACATCAATCAGCCCCAGCATTTT.

A word on this clonotype: Compared with germline, one end of the junction differs, possibly owing to a read error. The rearrangement links TRBV6-5 to TRBJ2-1; 7 bases match TRBD2. This CDR3 spans 16 amino acids. CDR1 is MNHEY, CDR2 SVGAGI, per germline. DNA of the CDR3: TGTGCCAGCAGTTACTCGGTGGGGAGGGCCTACAATGAGCGGTTCTTC. Translation: CASSYSVGRAYNERFF.

Points on this clonotype: A junction boundary mismatches the germline segment, possibly from a read error. The chain has TRBV18 and TRBJ2-5; tentatively, D is TRBD1 (5 bases). The CDR3 is made up of 17 amino acids. In germline, CDR1 is KGHSH, CDR2 LQKENI. The CDR3 region has the DNA TGCTCCAGCTCACCACAGGCTAAAACTTCGGCCGGAGAGACCCAGTACTTC. It yields the protein CSSSPQAKTSAGETQYF.

This clonotype was observed at least ten times. The CDR3 reads CASRAASANTDTQYF. For the CDR3, the DNA is TGCGCCAGCAGGGCTGCTAGCGCGAACACAGATACGCAGTATTTT. The chain carries TRBV5-1 and TRBJ2-3, with D perhaps TRBD2 (6 bases). This CDR3 is 15 amino acids long. Trimming removed 5 bases at V and 2 bases at J, with 15 bases between. Germline assignment: CDR1 SGHRS and CDR2 YFSETQ.

This clonotype appeared many times. The chain's CDR3 is CASSSGSTGELFF. CDR3 bases: TGTGCCAGCAGTAGCGGGAGCACCGGGGAGCTGTTTTTT. This chain links TRBV6-4 with TRBJ2-2; 8 bases fit TRBD2. With V trimmed by 5 bases and J by 4 bases, 0 bases remained unmatched. Germline assignment: CDR1 MRHNA and CDR2 SNTAGT. The CDR3 is 13 residues long.

This clonotype has at least ten counts. The chain employs TRBV29-1 and TRBJ1-1; D call uncertain. Germline V CDR1 and CDR2: SQVTM, ANQGSEA. V lost 6 bases to trimming and J lost 4 bases, with 24 bases between them. This CDR3 region has 16 residues. CDR3 amino acids: CSVHLGKTRVSTEAFF. CDR3 DNA: TGCAGCGTGCACCTCGGGAAGACAAGGGTGAGCACTGAAGCTTTCTTT.

The chain is built from TRBV3-1 and TRBJ2-5; D possibly uses TRBD1 or TRBD2 (6 bases each). V was trimmed by 1 base and J by 11 bases, leaving 17 bases between them. Germline CDR1 is LGHDT and CDR2 is YNNKEL (reference sequence). The CDR3 is 14 amino acids. For the CDR3, the DNA is TGTGCCAGCAGCCAAGGTCAAGGGGGGAAGGCGCAGTACTTC. Protein product: CASSQGQGGKAQYF.

This clonotype was observed many times. The chain couples TRBV14 to TRBJ2-1, with D tentatively TRBD2 (6 bases). V was pared by 1 base and J by 9 bases, with 13 bases between. The CDR3 consists of 14 residues. The germline gives CDR1 SGHDN, CDR2 FVKESK. The CDR3 region has the DNA TGTGCCAGCAGCCAAGGGCCCACCGGGAGTGAGCAGTTCTTC. Amino acids: CASSQGPTGSEQFF.

Ten or more counts support this clonotype. V usage is TRBV29-1 and J usage is TRBJ2-7, with unresolved D. V lost 0 bases and J lost 3, with 9 bases in between. Germline loops: CDR1 SQVTM, CDR2 ANQGSEA. The CDR3 is 13 amino acids. The CDR3 loop reads CSVEDPGSYEQYF. CDR3 coding DNA: TGCAGCGTTGAAGATCCAGGCAGCTACGAGCAGTACTTC.

The sample holds many counts of this clonotype. The chain links TRBV5-1 to TRBJ1-2, with a tentative D call TRBD1 (5 bases). CDR3 size: 12 residues. Trimming left V 2 bases short and J 8 bases short, with 10 bases between. Germline CDR1 SGHRS, CDR2 YFSETQ. CDR3 bases: TGCGCCAGCAGCTTAAGGGGAGACGGCTACACCTTC. This translates into CASSLRGDGYTF.

In its sample, this clonotype was seen many times. The chain is built from TRBV15 and TRBJ2-1, with 10 nucleotides matching TRBD1. From germline, CDR1 is LNHNV and CDR2 YYDKDF (reference sequence). Trimming removed 7 bases from V and 4 bases from J; junction bases left unmatched: 7. This CDR3 comprises 15 residues. CDR3 DNA: TGTGCCACCAAGGCGTTGGGACAGGGGTACAATGAGCAGTTCTTC. Its translation: CATKALGQGYNEQFF.

This clonotype was recorded at least ten times. The gene calls are TRBV10-1 and TRBJ2-7; the D gene is possibly TRBD1 (6 bases). V lost 5 bases, J lost 0 bases, and 20 bases lay in between. The CDR3 spans 17 residues. The V gene's germline CDR1 is WNHNN and CDR2 SYGVQD (reference sequence). CDR3 DNA sequence: TGCGCCAGCAGTTCCGATTTCGACAGGAGGAGCTCCTACGAGCAGTACTTC. It is translated as CASSSDFDRRSSYEQYF.

This clonotype was recorded many times. This rearrangement joins TRBV5-1 to TRBJ1-4, with D unclear. With 3 bases removed from V and 5 bases from J, the gap between germline ends came to 14 bases. The length of the CDR3 is 15 residues. Germline CDR1 and CDR2: SGHRS and YFSETQ. CDR3 loop: CASSSARTGNEKLFF. The CDR3, as DNA: TGCGCCAGCAGCTCCGCCAGGACGGGGAATGAAAAACTGTTTTTT.

The chain links TRBV27 to TRBJ2-3, with a tentative D call TRBD2 (6 bases). V was clipped by 6 bases and J by 4 bases, with 17 bases between them. CDR1 and CDR2 (germline): MNHEY, SMNVEV (reference sequence). The CDR3 runs 15 residues. For the CDR3, the DNA is TGTGCCAGCAGAGGGATTCCGGGGAGGTCAGATACGCAGTATTTT. Residues: CASRGIPGRSDTQYF.

This clonotype was seen at least ten times. The chain couples TRBV29-1 to TRBJ2-1, with TRBD1 identical over 8 bases. V was pared by 6 bases and J by 4 bases, with 5 bases of the junction left unmatched. In germline, CDR1 is SQVTM, CDR2 ANQGSEA. The CDR3 is made up of 13 amino acids. The CDR3 DNA is TGCAGCGTACAGGGGGGAACTTACAATGAGCAGTTCTTC. Its translation: CSVQGGTYNEQFF.

In this sample, this clonotype turned up many times. The chain recombines TRBV29-1 with TRBJ2-7; D gene unclear. This CDR3 comprises 12 residues. CDR1 and CDR2 from the germline V gene are SQVTM and ANQGSEA. V was pared by 5 bases and J by 3 bases, with 11 bases between. The CDR3 is CSVSDGNYEQYF. DNA of the CDR3: TGCAGCGTTTCCGACGGAAACTACGAGCAGTACTTC.